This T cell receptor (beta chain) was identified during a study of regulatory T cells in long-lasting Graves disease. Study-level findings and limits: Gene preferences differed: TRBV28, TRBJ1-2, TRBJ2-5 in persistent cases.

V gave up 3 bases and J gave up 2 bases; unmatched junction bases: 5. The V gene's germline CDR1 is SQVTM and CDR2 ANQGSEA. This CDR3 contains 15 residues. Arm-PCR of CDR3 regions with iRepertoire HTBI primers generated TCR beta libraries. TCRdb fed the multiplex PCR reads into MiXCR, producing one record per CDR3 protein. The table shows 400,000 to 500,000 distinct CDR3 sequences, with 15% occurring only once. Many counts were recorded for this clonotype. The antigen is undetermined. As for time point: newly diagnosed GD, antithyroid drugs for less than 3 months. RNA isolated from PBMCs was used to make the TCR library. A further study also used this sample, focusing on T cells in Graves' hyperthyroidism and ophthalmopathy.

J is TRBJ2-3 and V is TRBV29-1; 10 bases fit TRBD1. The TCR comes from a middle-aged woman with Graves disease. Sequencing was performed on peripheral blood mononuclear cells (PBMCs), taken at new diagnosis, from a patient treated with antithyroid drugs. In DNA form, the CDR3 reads TGCAGCGTTGACGGGACAGGGGCACCCACAGATACGCAGTATTTT. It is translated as CSVDGTGAPTDTQYF.